These T cell receptor beta chains were read from a single sample in a study of blood T cell repertoires in COVID-19. Profiled with immunoSEQ multiplex PCR; TCRdb holds only in-frame clones, not every one. Of 300,000 to 450,000 clones in the sample, about 92% were seen once. The sample consisted of peripheral blood. These receptors originate from a woman aged 60-70 years with COVID-19, enrolled during active disease. Each CDR3 is given with its conserved first and last residue. A D gene is named only where the DNA matches it firmly. For some rows the clone size is stated as once, few or many, or as a class when expanded; others skip it.

abundance: NA; j_gene: TRBJ1-1; d_gene: NA; v_gene: TRBV6-6; CDR3aa: CASRATAKNTEAFF; CDR3nt: TGTGCCAGCCGGGCGACAGCTAAGAACACTGAAGCTTTCTTT
abundance: NA; j_gene: TRBJ1-2; d_gene: NA; v_gene: TRBV6-5; CDR3aa: CASTPNRVYGYTF; CDR3nt: TGTGCCAGCACCCCCAACAGGGTGTATGGCTACACCTTC
abundance: NA; j_gene: TRBJ2-7; d_gene: NA; v_gene: TRBV6-5; CDR3aa: CASHDGYEQYF; CDR3nt: TGTGCCAGCCACGACGGGTACGAGCAGTACTTC
abundance: NA; j_gene: TRBJ1-6; d_gene: TRBD1; v_gene: TRBV9; CDR3aa: CASSGGTVGTLHF; CDR3nt: TGTGCCAGCAGCGGAGGGACAGTAGGAACCCTCCACTTT
abundance: once; j_gene: TRBJ1-5; d_gene: NA; v_gene: TRBV7-8; CDR3aa: CASSPIVGPNQPQHF; CDR3nt: TGTGCCAGCAGCCCTATAGTGGGGCCTAATCAGCCCCAGCATTTT
abundance: NA; j_gene: TRBJ1-5; d_gene: NA; v_gene: TRBV28; CDR3aa: CASSLRNQPQHF; CDR3nt: TGTGCCAGCAGTCTTCGTAATCAGCCCCAGCATTTT
abundance: once; j_gene: TRBJ1-2; d_gene: NA; v_gene: TRBV5-6; CDR3aa: CASSLYGISDGYTF; CDR3nt: TGTGCCAGCAGCTTGTATGGCATATCTGATGGCTACACCTTC
abundance: NA; j_gene: TRBJ2-1; d_gene: TRBD1; v_gene: TRBV25-1; CDR3aa: CASSAAPGQGNYNEQFF; CDR3nt: TGTGCCAGCAGTGCAGCCCCGGGACAGGGCAATTACAATGAGCAGTTCTTC
abundance: NA; j_gene: TRBJ1-3; d_gene: NA; v_gene: TRBV6-5; CDR3aa: CASSYSDTGNTIYF; CDR3nt: TGTGCCAGCAGTTACTCGGACACTGGAAACACCATATATTTT
abundance: NA; j_gene: TRBJ1-2; d_gene: TRBD1; v_gene: TRBV3-1/TRBV3-2; CDR3aa: CASSGQGIYGYTF; CDR3nt: TGTGCCAGCAGTGGACAGGGGATCTATGGCTACACCTTC
abundance: NA; j_gene: TRBJ2-1; d_gene: NA; v_gene: TRBV4-1; CDR3aa: CASSQTSGNEQFF; CDR3nt: TGCGCCAGCAGCCAAACGTCGGGCAATGAGCAGTTCTTC
abundance: NA; j_gene: TRBJ1-5; d_gene: NA; v_gene: TRBV6-5; CDR3aa: CASRSPNQPQHF; CDR3nt: TGTGCCAGCAGGAGTCCCAATCAGCCCCAGCATTTT
abundance: once; j_gene: TRBJ1-3; d_gene: NA; v_gene: TRBV18; CDR3aa: CAASTDSGNTIYF; CDR3nt: TGTGCCGCATCAACAGACTCTGGAAACACCATATATTTT
abundance: NA; j_gene: TRBJ2-1; d_gene: NA; v_gene: TRBV18; CDR3aa: CASSPPTGKQFF; CDR3nt: TGTGCCAGCTCACCACCAACAGGGAAGCAGTTCTTC
abundance: NA; j_gene: TRBJ2-2; d_gene: NA; v_gene: TRBV5-4; CDR3aa: CASSLAGVNTGELFF; CDR3nt: TGTGCCAGCAGCTTGGCGGGGGTGAACACCGGGGAGCTGTTTTTT
abundance: NA; j_gene: TRBJ2-3; d_gene: NA; v_gene: TRBV7-2; CDR3aa: CASSSFAGDTDTQYF; CDR3nt: TGTGCCAGCAGCTCCTTTGCGGGTGACACAGATACGCAGTATTTT
abundance: NA; j_gene: TRBJ2-2; d_gene: TRBD2; v_gene: TRBV2; CDR3aa: CASTPGLAGGTTGELFF; CDR3nt: TGTGCCAGCACCCCGGGACTAGCGGGGGGTACGACCGGGGAGCTGTTTTTT
abundance: NA; j_gene: TRBJ1-1; d_gene: NA; v_gene: TRBV6-5; CDR3aa: CASSYSVQGTTRAFF; CDR3nt: TGTGCCAGCAGTTACTCTGTACAGGGCACCACCAGAGCTTTCTTT
abundance: NA; j_gene: TRBJ2-2; d_gene: TRBD2; v_gene: TRBV7-3; CDR3aa: CASSWDYRTGELFF; CDR3nt: TGTGCCAGCAGCTGGGACTACCGCACCGGGGAGCTGTTTTTT
abundance: NA; j_gene: TRBJ1-1; d_gene: NA; v_gene: TRBV19; CDR3aa: CASSSGVSTEAFF; CDR3nt: TGTGCCAGTAGTTCGGGGGTAAGCACTGAAGCTTTCTTT
abundance: NA; j_gene: TRBJ1-2; d_gene: NA; v_gene: TRBV5-6; CDR3aa: CASSPDRYYGYTF; CDR3nt: TGTGCCAGCAGCCCCGACAGATACTATGGCTACACCTTC
abundance: once; j_gene: TRBJ2-3; d_gene: TRBD2; v_gene: TRBV7-2; CDR3aa: CASSPSGGQRYTDTQYF; CDR3nt: TGTGCCAGCAGCCCCAGCGGGGGTCAGCGCTACACAGATACGCAGTATTTT
abundance: once; j_gene: TRBJ2-1; d_gene: NA; v_gene: TRBV19; CDR3aa: CASSFEGGPRFF; CDR3nt: TGTGCCAGTAGTTTCGAGGGGGGGCCTCGGTTCTTC
abundance: NA; j_gene: TRBJ2-4; d_gene: TRBD1; v_gene: TRBV7-9; CDR3aa: CASSLLDRGPAKNIQYF; CDR3nt: TGTGCCAGCAGCCTACTGGACAGGGGGCCGGCCAAAAACATTCAGTACTTC
abundance: NA; j_gene: TRBJ2-1; d_gene: TRBD2; v_gene: TRBV3-1/TRBV3-2; CDR3aa: CASSQDTSGGIRQFF; CDR3nt: TGTGCCAGCAGCCAAGACACTAGCGGGGGGATCCGGCAGTTCTTC
abundance: NA; j_gene: TRBJ1-5; d_gene: NA; v_gene: TRBV28; CDR3aa: CASSLFRGASGNQPQHF; CDR3nt: TGTGCCAGCAGTTTATTTCGGGGGGCGAGCGGCAATCAGCCCCAGCATTTT
abundance: NA; j_gene: TRBJ2-2; d_gene: TRBD1; v_gene: TRBV27; CDR3aa: CASSPNYFRIQGAGTGELFF; CDR3nt: TGTGCCAGCAGTCCGAACTACTTTCGCATACAGGGGGCTGGGACCGGGGAGCTGTTTTTT
abundance: NA; j_gene: TRBJ1-1; d_gene: TRBD1; v_gene: TRBV28; CDR3aa: CASGNRGRYTEAFF; CDR3nt: TGTGCCAGCGGGAACAGGGGGAGGTACACTGAAGCTTTCTTT
abundance: NA; j_gene: TRBJ1-1; d_gene: NA; v_gene: TRBV3-1/TRBV3-2; CDR3aa: CASSQADTEAFF; CDR3nt: TGTGCCAGCAGCCAAGCGGACACTGAAGCTTTCTTT
abundance: NA; j_gene: TRBJ2-7; d_gene: TRBD1; v_gene: TRBV6-5; CDR3aa: CASTTGTGAYEQYF; CDR3nt: TGTGCCAGCACAACCGGGACAGGGGCCTACGAGCAGTACTTC
abundance: NA; j_gene: TRBJ2-3; d_gene: TRBD2; v_gene: TRBV6-6; CDR3aa: CASSPGASGGADTQYF; CDR3nt: TGTGCCAGCAGTCCTGGTGCTAGCGGGGGGGCAGATACGCAGTATTTT
abundance: NA; j_gene: TRBJ2-2; d_gene: NA; v_gene: TRBV24-1; CDR3aa: CATSDYASTGELFF; CDR3nt: TGTGCCACCAGTGATTATGCGTCCACCGGGGAGCTGTTTTTT
abundance: NA; j_gene: TRBJ1-2; d_gene: NA; v_gene: TRBV15; CDR3aa: CATSRDPGLSGYTF; CDR3nt: TGTGCCACCAGCAGAGACCCGGGGTTGAGTGGCTACACCTTC
abundance: NA; j_gene: TRBJ1-1; d_gene: NA; v_gene: TRBV19; CDR3aa: CASSPDSLRLAEAFF; CDR3nt: TGTGCCAGTAGTCCCGACAGTTTAAGGCTTGCTGAAGCTTTCTTT
abundance: NA; j_gene: TRBJ1-3; d_gene: NA; v_gene: TRBV6-5; CDR3aa: CASSKRGGRGNTIYF; CDR3nt: TGTGCCAGCAGTAAACGGGGGGGCCGTGGAAACACCATATATTTT
abundance: few; j_gene: TRBJ1-2; d_gene: NA; v_gene: TRBV3-1/TRBV3-2; CDR3aa: CASRRSAGEDGYTF; CDR3nt: TGTGCCAGCAGGAGATCCGCGGGGGAAGATGGCTACACCTTC
abundance: NA; j_gene: TRBJ1-6; d_gene: TRBD1; v_gene: TRBV30; CDR3aa: CAWRYRGEATLHF; CDR3nt: TGTGCCTGGAGATACAGGGGGGAAGCTACCCTCCACTTT
abundance: NA; j_gene: TRBJ2-7; d_gene: NA; v_gene: TRBV5-5; CDR3aa: CASSLAPPGGPYEQYF; CDR3nt: TGTGCCAGCAGCTTGGCCCCCCCAGGGGGGCCCTACGAGCAGTACTTC
abundance: NA; j_gene: TRBJ1-1; d_gene: TRBD1; v_gene: TRBV19; CDR3aa: CASRDMGTETAFF; CDR3nt: TGTGCCAGTAGAGACATGGGGACAGAAACAGCTTTCTTT
abundance: once; j_gene: TRBJ2-3; d_gene: TRBD2; v_gene: TRBV9; CDR3aa: CASSLPGGSYTDTQYF; CDR3nt: TGTGCCAGCAGCCTGCCGGGAGGGTCTTACACAGATACGCAGTATTTT
abundance: NA; j_gene: TRBJ1-2; d_gene: NA; v_gene: TRBV30; CDR3aa: CAWSPGPNYGYTF; CDR3nt: TGTGCCTGGAGCCCAGGGCCTAACTATGGCTACACCTTC
abundance: NA; j_gene: TRBJ1-4; d_gene: NA; v_gene: TRBV18; CDR3aa: CASSPREGHGEKLFF; CDR3nt: TGTGCCAGCTCACCAAGGGAGGGTCACGGTGAAAAACTGTTTTTT
abundance: NA; j_gene: TRBJ1-3; d_gene: NA; v_gene: TRBV18; CDR3aa: CASSPVAVSGNTIYF; CDR3nt: TGTGCCAGCTCACCGGTAGCGGTCTCTGGAAACACCATATATTTT
abundance: NA; j_gene: TRBJ2-2; d_gene: TRBD1; v_gene: TRBV28; CDR3aa: CASSSLGQGGNTGELFF; CDR3nt: TGTGCCAGCAGTTCCCTTGGACAGGGCGGGAACACCGGGGAGCTGTTTTTT
abundance: NA; j_gene: TRBJ1-1; d_gene: NA; v_gene: TRBV6-5; CDR3aa: CASILDWNTEAFF; CDR3nt: TGTGCCAGCATTCTGGACTGGAATACTGAAGCTTTCTTT
abundance: once; j_gene: TRBJ1-4; d_gene: NA; v_gene: TRBV28; CDR3aa: CASSLRGGDEKLFF; CDR3nt: TGTGCCAGCAGTTTGAGAGGAGGGGATGAAAAACTGTTTTTT
abundance: NA; j_gene: TRBJ2-5; d_gene: NA; v_gene: TRBV7-7; CDR3aa: CASSLLDLQETQYF; CDR3nt: TGTGCCAGCAGCTTACTTGACTTACAAGAGACCCAGTACTTC
abundance: NA; j_gene: TRBJ2-7; d_gene: TRBD2; v_gene: TRBV7-9; CDR3aa: CASSAGTSGASYEQYF; CDR3nt: TGTGCCAGCAGCGCCGGGACTAGCGGGGCCTCCTACGAGCAGTACTTC
abundance: NA; j_gene: TRBJ1-4; d_gene: TRBD1; v_gene: TRBV4-1; CDR3aa: CASGLQGNEKLFF; CDR3nt: TGCGCCAGCGGCCTACAGGGGAATGAAAAACTGTTTTTT
abundance: NA; j_gene: TRBJ1-1; d_gene: TRBD1; v_gene: TRBV29-1; CDR3aa: CSGRQGMNTEAFF; CDR3nt: TGCAGCGGTCGACAGGGAATGAACACTGAAGCTTTCTTT
abundance: NA; j_gene: TRBJ2-2; d_gene: TRBD1; v_gene: TRBV2; CDR3aa: CASRDRVNTGELFF; CDR3nt: TGTGCCAGCAGGGACAGGGTGAACACCGGGGAGCTGTTTTTT
abundance: NA; j_gene: TRBJ1-2; d_gene: TRBD1; v_gene: TRBV18; CDR3aa: CASSRNRGDGYTF; CDR3nt: TGTGCCAGCTCACGGAACAGGGGGGATGGCTACACCTTC
abundance: NA; j_gene: TRBJ1-2; d_gene: TRBD1; v_gene: TRBV11-2; CDR3aa: CASSLGVSGTGFGYTF; CDR3nt: TGTGCCAGCAGCTTAGGGGTTTCCGGGACAGGGTTTGGCTACACCTTC
abundance: NA; j_gene: TRBJ2-3; d_gene: TRBD2; v_gene: TRBV10-3; CDR3aa: CAIGLAGSTDTQYF; CDR3nt: TGTGCCATCGGGCTAGCGGGTAGCACAGATACGCAGTATTTT
abundance: once; j_gene: TRBJ2-3; d_gene: NA; v_gene: TRBV21-1; CDR3aa: CASTPHRGDTQYF; CDR3nt: TGTGCCAGCACCCCTCACAGGGGCGATACGCAGTATTTT
abundance: NA; j_gene: TRBJ1-6; d_gene: NA; v_gene: TRBV19; CDR3aa: CASRKSGNSYNSPLHF; CDR3nt: TGTGCCAGTAGAAAGTCCGGGAACTCCTATAATTCACCCCTCCACTTT
abundance: NA; j_gene: TRBJ2-2; d_gene: NA; v_gene: TRBV30; CDR3aa: CAFARITPGELFF; CDR3nt: TGTGCCTTTGCCCGAATAACACCCGGGGAGCTGTTTTTT
abundance: NA; j_gene: TRBJ1-5; d_gene: TRBD1; v_gene: TRBV7-8; CDR3aa: CASSPQGNQPQHF; CDR3nt: TGTGCCAGCAGTCCACAGGGGAATCAGCCCCAGCATTTT
abundance: NA; j_gene: TRBJ2-4; d_gene: TRBD1; v_gene: TRBV2; CDR3aa: CASHRGENIQYF; CDR3nt: TGTGCCAGTCACAGGGGCGAAAACATTCAGTACTTC
abundance: NA; j_gene: TRBJ2-1; d_gene: TRBD2; v_gene: TRBV5-1; CDR3aa: CASRAGLAVTYNEQFF; CDR3nt: TGCGCCAGCAGGGCTGGACTAGCGGTTACGTACAATGAGCAGTTCTTC